This T cell receptor beta chain was sequenced in a study of T cell responses to AZD1222 COVID-19 vaccine. TCRdb's copy holds only in-frame clones and misses some; the assay was immunoSEQ multiplex PCR. The sample includes about 160,000 clones, around 90% of them seen just once. CDR3 length: 12 residues. The germline V gene encodes CDR1 LNHDA and CDR2 SQIVND (reference sequence). Trimming removed 4 bases at V and 4 bases at J, with 5 bases between. The chain carries TRBV19 and TRBJ2-1; no clear D gene. This receptor was taken from an adult who received the AZD1222 COVID-19 vaccine. This sample comprised peripheral blood, obtained 28 days after the second AZD1222 dose. DNA of the CDR3: TGTGCCAGTAGTAGGTCTTACAATGAGCAGTTCTTC. This encodes CASSRSYNEQFF. The variable domain in full, completed from reference TRBV19 and TRBJ2-1, reads DGGITQSPKYLFRKEGQNVTLSCEQNLNHDAMYWYRQDPGQGLRLIYYSQIVNDFQKGDIAEGYSVSREKKESFPLTVTSAQKNPTAFYLCASSRSYNEQFFGPGTRLTVL.